This entry describes one TCR beta chain. The data stem from a study of cytomegalovirus exposure and HLA in healthy donors. Germline V CDR1 and CDR2: SGHDN, FVKESK. This CDR3 has 17 residues. V gave up 1 base and J gave up 7 bases; unmatched junction bases: 14. Using immunoSEQ multiplex PCR, the repertoire was profiled, and TCRdb retains in-frame clones only, with some absent. The sample lists 21,000 or so clones; approximately 96% were seen once. The sequenced material came from PBMCs. This TCR derives from a man aged 25 to 45 in good health and CMV-seropositive. The J gene is TRBJ2-7, the V gene TRBV14; 9 nucleotides agree with TRBD2. Here the CDR3 DNA reads TGTGCCAGCAGCCAAGCTGTGGGCCTAGCGGGATCTTTGGAGCAGTACTTC. Encoded protein: CASSQAVGLAGSLEQYF. Full variable domain (outside the CDR3, taken from reference TRBV14 and TRBJ2-7): EAGVTQFPSHSVIEKGQTVTLRCDPISGHDNLYWYRRVMGKEIKFLLHFVKESKQDESGMPNNRFLAERTGGTYSTLKVQPAELEDSGVYFCASSQAVGLAGSLEQYFGPGTRLTVT.